This T cell receptor beta chain was recorded in a study of CD8+ T cells in alopecia areata. RNA extraction and reverse transcription yielded cDNA as sequencing template. Some clones are missing from TCRdb's copy, which holds only in-frame ones; the method was immunoSEQ multiplex PCR. The sample shows about 200,000 clones, 56% of them seen only once. Overall study findings and caveats: In lesional scalp, particularly from alopecia totalis/universalis, clonality was higher than in normal scalp.

Comment on this clone: Its antigen is not known.

The TCR was taken from a human donor in good health. Sequencing input: CD8+ T cells sorted from blood.

For the CDR3, the DNA is TGTGCCAGCAGCACCGGGACAGCCTTCCACGAGCAGTACTTC. Translation: CASSTGTAFHEQYF. V and J are TRBV7-9 and TRBJ2-7; TRBD1 matches 7 bases. Germline CDR1 and CDR2: SEHNR and FQNEAQ (reference sequence). CDR3 length equals 14 residues. Unmatched junction bases numbered 9, after V lost 5 bases and J lost 5 bases. The complete variable domain, with remaining parts taken from reference TRBV7-9 and TRBJ2-7, reads DTGVSQNPRHKITKRGQNVTFRCDPISEHNRLYWYRQTLGQGPEFLTYFQNEAQLEKSRLLSDRFSAERPKGSFSTLEIQRTEQGDSAMYLCASSTGTAFHEQYFGPGTRLTVT.